These 24 T cell receptor beta chains came from one sample sequenced in a study of T cell responses to AZD1222 COVID-19 vaccine. TCRdb's copy holds only in-frame clones and misses some; the assay was immunoSEQ multiplex PCR. The sample yields around 140,000 clones, about 89% seen once. The starting material was peripheral blood, obtained on day 0 of AZD1222 vaccination. The source of these receptors is an adult in good health.

This chain connects TRBV7-2 to TRBJ1-2, with no clear D. Trimming removed 6 bases from V and 0 bases from J, with 14 bases in between. The germline V gene encodes CDR1 SGHTA and CDR2 FQGNSA. The CDR3 has 15 amino acids. CDR3 coding DNA: TGTGCCAGCAGTCGTGCCGTCCAAACTAACTATGGCTACACCTTC. Amino acid sequence: CASSRAVQTNYGYTF.

J is TRBJ2-7 and V is TRBV28, with 9 positions matching TRBD2. V shed 5 bases, J shed 0 bases, and the junction held 5 bases outside the gene matches. CDR3 length: 15 residues. CDR1 is MDHEN and CDR2 is SYDVKM in the germline V gene. The CDR3 sequence is CASSRASGVSYEQYF. The CDR3 DNA sequence: TGTGCCAGCAGTAGGGCTAGCGGGGTCTCCTACGAGCAGTACTTC.

The chain is built from TRBV7-2 and TRBJ1-1; D unresolved. V was trimmed by 1 base and J by 0 bases, leaving 9 bases between them. This CDR3 is 15 amino acids long. CDR1 SGHTA and CDR2 FQGNSA come from the germline V gene. In nucleotides, the CDR3 is TGTGCCAGCAGCTTAGGGCGGGCCATGAACACTGAAGCTTTCTTT. Protein sequence: CASSLGRAMNTEAFF.

The chain has TRBV18 and TRBJ1-6; 7 bases agree with TRBD1. This CDR3 region has 15 residues. V shed 2 bases and J 5 bases; nucleotides not matched to a gene: 3. CDR1 and CDR2 (germline): KGHSH, LQKENI. CDR3 amino acids: CASSPWDSNNSPLHF. CDR3 sequence (DNA): TGTGCCAGCTCACCATGGGACAGCAATAATTCACCCCTCCACTTT.

J is TRBJ1-1 and V is TRBV28, with TRBD1 matching over 7 bases. Germline-derived CDR1 and CDR2 are MDHEN and SYDVKM. V shed 1 base and J 2 bases; nucleotides not matched to a gene: 4. The CDR3 covers 15 residues. CDR3 loop: CASSLFEGGNTEAFF. CDR3 sequence (DNA): TGTGCCAGCAGTTTATTTGAAGGGGGCAACACTGAAGCTTTCTTT.

V is TRBV7-2 and J is TRBJ1-2; no definite D call. This CDR3 is 11 amino acids long. Germline CDR1 and CDR2: SGHTA and FQGNSA. The V end was cut by 2 bases, the J end by 7 bases, with 5 bases between. CDR3 residues: CASSLSSGYTF. CDR3 coding DNA: TGTGCCAGCAGCTTATCTTCTGGCTACACCTTC.

This chain uses TRBV28 with TRBJ1-5; 7 nucleotides agree with TRBD1. Germline assignment: CDR1 MDHEN and CDR2 SYDVKM. Germline trimming cut 6 bases from V and 4 bases from J; bases unmatched to any gene: 12. This CDR3 comprises 16 residues. The CDR3 DNA reads as TGTGCCAGCAGGGCCTTAGAGGGGGCAGGGAATCAGCCCCAGCATTTT. Protein: CASRALEGAGNQPQHF.

V gene TRBV29-1 combines with J gene TRBJ1-2; D gene uncertain. CDR3 length: 14 amino acids. V lost 7 bases and J 4 bases, leaving 19 bases between the germline ends. The germline gives CDR1 SQVTM, CDR2 ANQGSEA. The CDR3 spells CSATKDGRPYGYTF. Here the CDR3 DNA reads TGCAGCGCAACGAAAGACGGACGCCCCTATGGCTACACCTTC. The whole variable domain, remainder taken from reference TRBV29-1 and TRBJ1-2, is SAVISQKPSRDICQRGTSLTIQCQVDSQVTMMFWYRQQPGQSLTLIATANQGSEATYESGFVIDKFPISRPNLTFSTLTVSNMSPEDSSIYLCSATKDGRPYGYTFGSGTRLTVV.

The J gene is TRBJ2-1, the V gene TRBV5-5, with TRBD2 matching 8 bases. Germline V lookup: CDR1 SGHKS, CDR2 YYEKEE (reference sequence). The CDR3 is 14 residues long. The ends lost 3 bases at V and 7 bases at J; junction bases unmatched: 6. The CDR3 reads CASSSNGRGNEQFF. The CDR3 DNA is TGTGCCAGCAGCTCGAACGGGAGGGGGAATGAGCAGTTCTTC.

V usage is TRBV6-5 and J usage is TRBJ2-1; 11 nucleotides match TRBD2. Losses at the gene ends were 6 bases for V and 3 bases for J; bases not matched to a gene: 4. Germline values: CDR1 MNHEY, CDR2 SVGAGI. The CDR3 runs to 15 residues. The CDR3 loop is CASSRTSGFYNEQFF. The CDR3 DNA follows: TGTGCCAGCAGCCGGACTAGCGGGTTCTACAATGAGCAGTTCTTC.

CDR3 residues: CASTPRTGGYTF. The CDR3 region has the DNA TGTGCCAGCACCCCTCGGACAGGGGGCTACACCTTC. The chain couples TRBV28 to TRBJ1-2; 8 positions agree with TRBD1. V lost 7 bases and J lost 8; bases outside the gene matches: 6. This CDR3 spans 12 amino acids. Germline CDR1 and CDR2: MDHEN and SYDVKM.

This rearrangement joins TRBV5-5 to TRBJ1-1, with 12 nucleotides matching TRBD1. In germline, CDR1 is SGHKS, CDR2 YYEKEE (reference sequence). V trimming: 1 base; J trimming: 5 bases; junction bases outside the gene matches: 12. This CDR3 comprises 18 residues. Written as DNA, the CDR3 is TGTGCCAGCAGCTTGCTTTACGGGACAGGGGGCAGGAGGACTGAAGCTTTCTTT. Protein product: CASSLLYGTGGRRTEAFF.

This rearrangement joins TRBV14 to TRBJ2-1; unclear D gene. From germline, CDR1 is SGHDN and CDR2 FVKESK. The CDR3 loop spans 15 amino acids. Trimming cost V 0 bases and J 8 bases, with 14 bases left between them. The DNA for the CDR3 is TGTGCCAGCAGCCAAGACCTAGTTCGGGCTCATGAGCAGTTCTTC. Translated: CASSQDLVRAHEQFF.

This clone was counted a single time. The CDR3 sequence: CASSLKWGVTDTQYF. The CDR3 coding sequence is TGTGCCAGCAGCTTGAAGTGGGGGGTCACAGATACGCAGTATTTT. V usage is TRBV5-6 and J usage is TRBJ2-3; maybe TRBD2 (6 bases). The CDR3 spans 15 residues. Germline V gene lookup returns CDR1 SGHDT and CDR2 YYEEEE. Trimming shortened V by 1 base and J by 2 bases, and 11 bases separated the two germline ends. Full variable domain (missing parts from reference TRBV5-6 and TRBJ2-3): DAGVTQSPTHLIKTRGQQVTLRCSPKSGHDTVSWYQQALGQGPQFIFQYYEEEERQRGNFPDRFSGHQFPNYSSELNVNALLLGDSALYLCASSLKWGVTDTQYFGPGTRLTVL.

The V and J genes are TRBV27 and TRBJ1-6, with 8 bases matching TRBD1. Germline CDR1 MNHEY, CDR2 SMNVEV (reference sequence). The V gene end was trimmed by 1 base and the J gene end by 7 bases; junction bases not matched to a gene: 3. This CDR3 comprises 15 residues. CDR3 DNA: TGTGCCAGCAGTTTATATGACAGGGGAAATTCACCCCTCCACTTT. Protein: CASSLYDRGNSPLHF.

This chain uses TRBV28 with TRBJ1-1, with D perhaps matching TRBD1 (5 bases). V lost 11 bases to trimming and J lost 1 base, with 17 bases between them. The length of the CDR3 is 14 residues. Looked up from germline, CDR1 is MDHEN and CDR2 is SYDVKM. The CDR3 bases are TGTGCCTCCCTCGCCCCAGGGCGGAACACTGAAGCTTTCTTT. Translation: CASLAPGRNTEAFF.

The rearrangement uses TRBV18 and TRBJ1-5; TRBD1 matches at 9 bases. The J segment lost 7 bases and the V segment lost 5 bases, leaving 6 bases of the junction unmatched. The CDR3 runs 14 residues. CDR1 KGHSH and CDR2 LQKENI come from the germline V gene. CDR3 nucleotide sequence: TGTGCCAGCTCAGTGACAGGGGGTCGGCAGCCCCAGCATTTT. This translates into CASSVTGGRQPQHF. Full variable domain (rest looked up from reference TRBV18 and TRBJ1-5): NAGVMQNPRHLVRRRGQEARLRCSPMKGHSHVYWYRQLPEEGLKFMVYLQKENIIDESGMPKERFSAEFPKEGPSILRIQQVVRGDSAAYFCASSVTGGRQPQHFGDGTRLSIL.

This clone was seen only once. The V and J genes are TRBV29-1 and TRBJ2-2, with 10 bases aligning to TRBD1. The CDR3 totals 15 residues. Germline V lookup: CDR1 SQVTM, CDR2 ANQGSEA. V lost 7 bases to trimming and J lost 1 base; unmatched junction nucleotides: 6. CDR3 DNA: TGCAGCGGCCCGACAGGGGGCATGAACACCGGGGAGCTGTTTTTT. This encodes CSGPTGGMNTGELFF.

The chain couples TRBV4-3 to TRBJ1-2; tentative D call: TRBD1 (6 bases). Germline V gives CDR1 LGHNA, CDR2 YSLEER. This CDR3 has 13 amino acids. The V and J ends lost 0 bases and 6 bases respectively, with 8 bases between them. CDR3 DNA sequence: TGCGCCAGCAGCCAAGACAGGGGACATGGCTACACCTTC. Amino acid sequence: CASSQDRGHGYTF.

The V call is TRBV15, the J call TRBJ1-5; a possible D gene is TRBD1 (5 bases). V lost 0 bases and J lost 7, with 13 bases in between. The germline V gene has CDR1 LNHNV and CDR2 YYDKDF (reference sequence). This CDR3 has 15 amino acids. CDR3 sequence reads: CATSREGQGVQPQHF. CDR3 in DNA: TGTGCCACCAGCAGAGAAGGACAAGGGGTCCAGCCCCAGCATTTT.

A few counts support this clone. This chain uses TRBV16 with TRBJ1-5, with D possibly TRBD1 on 5 matching bases. The CDR3 length is 14 residues. V lost 5 bases to trimming and J lost 6 bases, with 14 bases between them. Germline CDR1 and CDR2: KGHSY and FQNENV. The CDR3: CASSYSRVSQPQHF. The CDR3 nucleotides read TGTGCCAGCAGCTATAGCAGGGTTAGTCAGCCCCAGCATTTT.

In regard to this clone: The junction differs from germline at one of its ends, possibly a read error. This chain joins TRBV18 and TRBJ2-7, with D possibly matching TRBD1 (6 bases). Germline-derived CDR1 and CDR2 are KGHSH and LQKENI. This CDR3 comprises 16 residues. This chain's CDR3 is CASSPSPLGASHEQYF. The CDR3 DNA is TGTGCCAGCTCACCATCCCCCTTGGGGGCCTCCCACGAGCAGTACTTC.

The V and J genes are TRBV5-1 and TRBJ1-2; weak D call: TRBD1 (5 bases). Trimming pared 0 bases from V and 8 bases from J, leaving 17 bases between. Per the germline V gene, CDR1 is SGHRS and CDR2 is YFSETQ. This CDR3 has 15 residues. The CDR3 coding sequence is TGCGCCAGCAGCTTGGCCAGGACCTATTGGGGGGGCTACACCTTC. Translation gives CASSLARTYWGGYTF. Filled out from reference TRBV5-1 and TRBJ1-2, the complete variable domain reads KAGVTQTPRYLIKTRGQQVTLSCSPISGHRSVSWYQQTPGQGLQFLFEYFSETQRNKGNFPGRFSGRQFSNSRSEMNVSTLELGDSALYLCASSLARTYWGGYTFGSGTRLTVV.

The chain uses TRBV30 and TRBJ2-7; D is possibly TRBD1 or TRBD2 (6 bases each). The germline gives CDR1 GTSNPN, CDR2 SVGIG (reference sequence). The CDR3 has 11 amino acids. Trimming took off 2 bases at V and 9 bases at J, with 11 bases between the two ends. In nucleotides, the CDR3 is TGTGCCTGGAGTTGGGGGGCCGGGCAGTACTTC. This gives the protein CAWSWGAGQYF.